This TCR beta chain was profiled in a study of T cell responses to AZD1222 COVID-19 vaccine. Whole-study results and caveats: In the spike-specific TCR repertoire, nearly half reportedly target unmutated variant regions. Donors were largely white British and mainly female; clonal diversity was possibly underestimated.

This clone was detected only once. Its specificity is not known. The repertoire was sequenced with immunoSEQ multiplex PCR; TCRdb's copy has only in-frame clones and lacks some. The repertoire holds under 150,000 clones, with 93% as singletons. Sequencing used peripheral blood, obtained on day 0 of AZD1222 vaccination. This receptor was obtained from an adult in good health.

CDR3 residues: CASSPRDRGYEQYF. CDR3 sequence (DNA): TGTGCCAGCAGCCCCCGGGACAGGGGCTACGAGCAGTACTTC. The chain couples TRBV7-9 to TRBJ2-7; 10 bases match TRBD1. This CDR3 spans 14 amino acids. Germline V gives CDR1 SEHNR, CDR2 FQNEAQ (reference sequence). J was trimmed by 3 bases and V by 5 bases; bases with no gene match: 4.